This T cell receptor (beta chain) was found in a study of radiotherapy plus CTLA-4 blockade in lung cancer. Chemo-refractory metastatic non-small-cell lung cancer patients underwent focal radiation alongside CTLA-4 blockade with ipilimumab. The study, taken as a whole, reports: In blood, after radiotherapy plus ipilimumab, tumor-derived TCR clones expanded.

The CDR3 is 13 amino acids. V lost 3 bases and J 4 bases, leaving 9 bases between the germline ends. CDR1 and CDR2 (germline): SNHLY, FYNNEI. This table comes from immunoSEQ multiplex PCR, and its TCRdb copy is limited to in-frame clones, with some not included. The profile shows 30,000 to 40,000 clones, around 74% of them singletons. Remarks on this clone: Its antigen is still unknown.

This clonotype was obtained from a human donor with non-small cell lung cancer that progressed on radiotherapy plus ipilimumab. The chain combines TRBV2 with TRBJ1-1, with D possibly matching TRBD1 (5 bases). Specimen: peripheral blood, collected from a patient treated with radiotherapy plus ipilimumab. DNA of the CDR3: TGTGCCAGCAGTGACGGGGGGACCACTGAAGCTTTCTTT. Its translation: CASSDGGTTEAFF.